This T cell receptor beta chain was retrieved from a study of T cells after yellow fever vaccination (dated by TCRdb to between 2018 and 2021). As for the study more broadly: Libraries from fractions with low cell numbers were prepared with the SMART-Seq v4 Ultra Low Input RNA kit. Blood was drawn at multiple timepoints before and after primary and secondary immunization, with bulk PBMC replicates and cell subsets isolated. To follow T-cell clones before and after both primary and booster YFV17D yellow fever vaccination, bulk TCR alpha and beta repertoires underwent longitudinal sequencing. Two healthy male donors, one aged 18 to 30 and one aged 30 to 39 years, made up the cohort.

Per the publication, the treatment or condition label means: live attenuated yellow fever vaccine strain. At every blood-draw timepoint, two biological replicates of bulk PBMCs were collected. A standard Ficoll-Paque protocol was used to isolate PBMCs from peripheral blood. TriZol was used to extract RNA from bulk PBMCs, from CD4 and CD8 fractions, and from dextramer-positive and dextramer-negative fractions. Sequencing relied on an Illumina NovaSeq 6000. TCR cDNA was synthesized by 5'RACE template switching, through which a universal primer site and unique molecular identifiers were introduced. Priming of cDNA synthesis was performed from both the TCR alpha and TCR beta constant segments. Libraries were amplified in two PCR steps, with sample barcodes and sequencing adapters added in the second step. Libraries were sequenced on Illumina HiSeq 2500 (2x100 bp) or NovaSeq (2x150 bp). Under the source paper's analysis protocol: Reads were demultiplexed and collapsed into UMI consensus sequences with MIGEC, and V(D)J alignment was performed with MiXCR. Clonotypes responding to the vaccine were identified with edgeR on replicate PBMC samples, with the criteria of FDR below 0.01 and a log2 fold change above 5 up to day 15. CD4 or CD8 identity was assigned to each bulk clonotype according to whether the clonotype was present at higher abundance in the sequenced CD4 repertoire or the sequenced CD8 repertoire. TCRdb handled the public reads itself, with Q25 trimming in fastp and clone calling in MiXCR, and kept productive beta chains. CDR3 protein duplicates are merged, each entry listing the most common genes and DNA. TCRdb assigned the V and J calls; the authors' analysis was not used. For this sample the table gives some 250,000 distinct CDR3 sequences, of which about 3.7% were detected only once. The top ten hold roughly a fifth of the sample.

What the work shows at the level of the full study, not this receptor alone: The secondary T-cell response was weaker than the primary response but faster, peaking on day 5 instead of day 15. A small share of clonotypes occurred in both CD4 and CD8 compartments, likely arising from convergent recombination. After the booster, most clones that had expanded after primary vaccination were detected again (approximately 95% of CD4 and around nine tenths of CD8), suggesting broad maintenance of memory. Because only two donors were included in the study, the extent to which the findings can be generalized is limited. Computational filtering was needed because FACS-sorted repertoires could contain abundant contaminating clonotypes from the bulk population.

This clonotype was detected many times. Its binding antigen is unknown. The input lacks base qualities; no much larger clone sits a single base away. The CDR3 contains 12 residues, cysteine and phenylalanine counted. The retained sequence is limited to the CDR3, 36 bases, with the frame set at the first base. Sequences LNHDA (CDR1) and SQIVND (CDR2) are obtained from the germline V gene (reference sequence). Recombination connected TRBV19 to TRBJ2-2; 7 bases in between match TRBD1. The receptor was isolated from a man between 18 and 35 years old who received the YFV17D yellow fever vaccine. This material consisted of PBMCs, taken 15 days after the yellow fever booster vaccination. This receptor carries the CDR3 CVTNRGTGELFF. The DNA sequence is TGTGTAACGAACAGGGGCACCGGGGAGCTGTTTTTT.